This T cell receptor beta chain was captured by sequencing in a study of CD8+ T cells in alopecia areata. A few counts support this clone. Its antigen is not identified. Sample treatment: oral pan-JAK inhibitor, 5-10 mg twice daily. In alopecia areata patients, both lesional scalp punch biopsies and peripheral blood were collected. PBMCs yielded sorted CD4+ and CD8+ T cells. cDNA reverse transcribed from extracted RNA served as the sequencing template. Sequenced by immunoSEQ multiplex PCR; TCRdb stores in-frame clones only, minus some. The sample records some 180,000 clones, about 47% being singletons. Germline loops: CDR1 GTSNPN, CDR2 SVGIG (reference sequence). This CDR3 region has 11 residues. Trimming left V 4 bases short and J 3 bases short, with 7 bases between. Study-wide results and limits: With patients, TCR sharing proved less clear than in mice, a difference possibly related to HLA. A great number of expanded lesional clones endured in scalp and blood during tofacitinib.

The sequence was obtained from a human donor with alopecia areata. Sequences were derived from CD8+ T cells sorted from blood, sampled at week 52, from a patient treated with tofacitinib. This chain uses TRBV30 with TRBJ2-7; a possible D gene is TRBD2 (5 bases). The CDR3 nucleotides read TGTGCCTGGAACGAGGGCTACGAGCAGTACTTC. Amino acids: CAWNEGYEQYF.